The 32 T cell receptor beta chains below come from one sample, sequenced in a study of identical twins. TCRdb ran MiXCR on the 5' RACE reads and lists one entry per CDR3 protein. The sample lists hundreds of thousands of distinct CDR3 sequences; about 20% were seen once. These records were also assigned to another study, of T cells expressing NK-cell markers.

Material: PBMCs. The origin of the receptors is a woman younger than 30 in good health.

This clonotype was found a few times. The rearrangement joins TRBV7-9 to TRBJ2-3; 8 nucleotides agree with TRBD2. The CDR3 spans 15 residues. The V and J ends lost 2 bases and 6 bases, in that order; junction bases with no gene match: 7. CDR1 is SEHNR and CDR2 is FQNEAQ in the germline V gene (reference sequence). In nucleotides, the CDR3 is TGTGCCAGCAGCTTATTTAGCGGGGTTAAGGATACGCAGTATTTT. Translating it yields CASSLFSGVKDTQYF.

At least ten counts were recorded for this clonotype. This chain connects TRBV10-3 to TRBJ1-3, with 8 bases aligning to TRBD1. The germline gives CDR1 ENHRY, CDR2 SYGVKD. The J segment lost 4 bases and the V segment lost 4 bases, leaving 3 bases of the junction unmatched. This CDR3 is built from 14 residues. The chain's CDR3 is CAISATGDGNTIYF. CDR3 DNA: TGTGCCATCAGTGCGACAGGGGACGGAAACACCATATATTTT.

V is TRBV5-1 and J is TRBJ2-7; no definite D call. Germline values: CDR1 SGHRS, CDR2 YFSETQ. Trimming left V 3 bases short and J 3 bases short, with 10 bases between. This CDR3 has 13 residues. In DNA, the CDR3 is TGCGCCAGCAGCTCTTCAGGAAACTACGAGCAGTACTTC. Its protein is CASSSSGNYEQYF. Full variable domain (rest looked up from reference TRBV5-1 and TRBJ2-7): KAGVTQTPRYLIKTRGQQVTLSCSPISGHRSVSWYQQTPGQGLQFLFEYFSETQRNKGNFPGRFSGRQFSNSRSEMNVSTLELGDSALYLCASSSSGNYEQYFGPGTRLTVT.

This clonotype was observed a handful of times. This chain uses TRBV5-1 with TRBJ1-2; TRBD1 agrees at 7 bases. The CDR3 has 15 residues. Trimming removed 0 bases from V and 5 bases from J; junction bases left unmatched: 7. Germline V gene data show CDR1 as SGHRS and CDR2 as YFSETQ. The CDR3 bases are TGCGCCAGCAGCTTGGCGGGTGACAGGGTTTATGGCTACACCTTC. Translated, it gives CASSLAGDRVYGYTF.

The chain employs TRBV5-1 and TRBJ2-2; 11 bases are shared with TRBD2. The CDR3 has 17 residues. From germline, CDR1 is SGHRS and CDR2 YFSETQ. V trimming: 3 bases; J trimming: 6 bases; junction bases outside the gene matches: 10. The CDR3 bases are TGCGCCAGCAGCTCGGGACGACTAGCGGGAAGGGCCGGGGAGCTGTTTTTT. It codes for CASSSGRLAGRAGELFF.

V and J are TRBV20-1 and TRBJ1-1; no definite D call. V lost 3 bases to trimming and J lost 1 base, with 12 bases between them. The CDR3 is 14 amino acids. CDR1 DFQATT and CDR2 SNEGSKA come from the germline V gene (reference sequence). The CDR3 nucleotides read TGCAGTGCTAGTTATCCTACGGCGAACACTGAAGCTTTCTTT. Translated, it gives CSASYPTANTEAFF.

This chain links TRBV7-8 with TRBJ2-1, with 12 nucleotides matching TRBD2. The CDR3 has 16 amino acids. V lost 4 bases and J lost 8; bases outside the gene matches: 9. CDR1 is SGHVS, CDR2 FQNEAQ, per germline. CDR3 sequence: CASSSGLAGGPYEQFF. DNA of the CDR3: TGTGCCAGCAGCTCCGGTCTAGCGGGGGGGCCGTATGAGCAGTTCTTC.

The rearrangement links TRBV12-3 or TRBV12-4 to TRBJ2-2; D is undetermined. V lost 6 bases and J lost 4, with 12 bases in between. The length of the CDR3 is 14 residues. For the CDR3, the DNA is TGTGCCAGCAGCTCCTTTTCGTCCACCGGGGAGCTGTTTTTT. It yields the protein CASSSFSSTGELFF.

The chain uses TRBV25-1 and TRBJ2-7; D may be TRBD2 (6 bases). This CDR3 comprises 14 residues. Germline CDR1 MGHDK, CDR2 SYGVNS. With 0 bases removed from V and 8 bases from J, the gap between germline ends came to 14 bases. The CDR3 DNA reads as TGTGCCAGCAGTGAATATATTCTAGGAGGGAAGCAGTACTTC. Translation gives CASSEYILGGKQYF.

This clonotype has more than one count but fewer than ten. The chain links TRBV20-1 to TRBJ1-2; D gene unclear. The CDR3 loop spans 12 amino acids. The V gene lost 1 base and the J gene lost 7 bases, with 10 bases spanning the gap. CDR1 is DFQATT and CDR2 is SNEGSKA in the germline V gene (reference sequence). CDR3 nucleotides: TGCAGTGCTAGAGCCGGGCTATCTGGCTACACCTTC. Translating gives CSARAGLSGYTF.

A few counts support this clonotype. The CDR3, as DNA: TGTGCCAGCAGCCCACACCCCTACGAGCAGTACTTC. Its protein product is CASSPHPYEQYF. The genes are TRBV7-2 and TRBJ2-7; no clear D gene. The CDR3 is 12 residues long. CDR1 and CDR2 from the germline V gene are SGHTA and FQGNSA. V was shortened by 5 bases and J by 2 bases, with 7 bases between the two germline ends.

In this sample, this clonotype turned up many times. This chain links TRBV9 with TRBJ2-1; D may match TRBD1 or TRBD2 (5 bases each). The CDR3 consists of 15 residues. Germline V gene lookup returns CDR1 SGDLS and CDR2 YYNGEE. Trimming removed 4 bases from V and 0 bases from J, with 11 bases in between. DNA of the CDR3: TGTGCCAGCAGCCCGGGGCGGAGCTCCTACAATGAGCAGTTCTTC. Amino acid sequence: CASSPGRSSYNEQFF.

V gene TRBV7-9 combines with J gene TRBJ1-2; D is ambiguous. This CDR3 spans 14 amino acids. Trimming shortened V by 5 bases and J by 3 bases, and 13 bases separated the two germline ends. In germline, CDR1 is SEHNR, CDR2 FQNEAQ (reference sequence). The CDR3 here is CASSPAVAHYGYTF. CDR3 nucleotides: TGTGCCAGCAGCCCAGCTGTTGCTCACTATGGCTACACCTTC.

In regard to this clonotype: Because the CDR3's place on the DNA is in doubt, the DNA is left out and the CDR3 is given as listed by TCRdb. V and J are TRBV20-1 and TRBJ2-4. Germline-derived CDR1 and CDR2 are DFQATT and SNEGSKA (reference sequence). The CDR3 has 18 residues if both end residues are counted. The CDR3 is CSARVFFGSSGAKNIQYF.

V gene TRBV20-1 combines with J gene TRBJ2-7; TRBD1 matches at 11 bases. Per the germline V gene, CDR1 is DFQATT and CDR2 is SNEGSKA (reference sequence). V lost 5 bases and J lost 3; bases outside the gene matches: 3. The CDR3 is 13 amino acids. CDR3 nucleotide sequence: TGCAGTGCTGAGGGACAGGGGGACTACGAGCAGTACTTC. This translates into CSAEGQGDYEQYF.

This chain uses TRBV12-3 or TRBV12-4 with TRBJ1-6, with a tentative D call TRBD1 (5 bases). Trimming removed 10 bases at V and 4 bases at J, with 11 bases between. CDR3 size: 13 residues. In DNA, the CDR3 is TGTGCCATCAGGGACGGGTATAATTCACCCCTCCACTTT. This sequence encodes CAIRDGYNSPLHF.

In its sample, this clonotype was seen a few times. The CDR3 loop reads CAISEHPMWPYEQYF. CDR3 nucleotide sequence: TGTGCCATCAGTGAGCACCCGATGTGGCCCTACGAGCAGTACTTC. V is TRBV10-3 and J is TRBJ2-7; D ambiguous. Germline loops: CDR1 ENHRY, CDR2 SYGVKD. The V end lost 2 bases, the J end lost 2 bases, and 13 bases lay between the germline ends. CDR3 length equals 15 residues.

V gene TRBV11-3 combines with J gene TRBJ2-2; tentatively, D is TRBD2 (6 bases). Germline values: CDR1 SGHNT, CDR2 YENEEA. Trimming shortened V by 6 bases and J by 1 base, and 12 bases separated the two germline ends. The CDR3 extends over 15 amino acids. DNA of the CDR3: TGTGCCAGCAGGAAAGGTAGCGGGAACACCGGGGAGCTGTTTTTT. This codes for CASRKGSGNTGELFF.

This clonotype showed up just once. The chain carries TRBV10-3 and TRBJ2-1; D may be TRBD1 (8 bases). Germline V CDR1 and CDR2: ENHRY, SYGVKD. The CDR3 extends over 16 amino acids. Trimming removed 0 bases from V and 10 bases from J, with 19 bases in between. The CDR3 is CAISESGRGQVEEQFF. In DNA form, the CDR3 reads TGTGCCATCAGTGAGTCGGGGAGGGGACAGGTCGAAGAGCAGTTCTTC.

The CDR3 spells CASSPKANDRDRLADTQYF. CDR3 DNA: TGTGCCAGCAGTCCAAAGGCCAATGACCGGGACAGACTCGCTGATACGCAGTATTTT. This chain uses TRBV12-3 or TRBV12-4 with TRBJ2-3, with TRBD1 matching 7 bases. V trimming: 5 bases; J trimming: 6 bases; junction bases outside the gene matches: 23. This CDR3 has 19 residues.

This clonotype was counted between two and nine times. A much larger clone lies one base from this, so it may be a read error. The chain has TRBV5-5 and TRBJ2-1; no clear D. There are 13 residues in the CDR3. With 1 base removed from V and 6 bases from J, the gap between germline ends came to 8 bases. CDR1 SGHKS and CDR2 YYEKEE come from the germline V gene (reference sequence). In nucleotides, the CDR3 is TGTGCCAGCAGCTTGTGGCCTCTCAATGAGCAGTTCTTC. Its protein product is CASSLWPLNEQFF.

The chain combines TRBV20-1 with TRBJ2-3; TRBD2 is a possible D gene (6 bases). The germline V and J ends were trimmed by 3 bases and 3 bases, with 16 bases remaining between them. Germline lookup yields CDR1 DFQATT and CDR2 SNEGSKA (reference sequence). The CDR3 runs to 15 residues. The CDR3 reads CSASGPAGLTDTQYF. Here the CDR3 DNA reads TGCAGTGCTAGTGGGCCAGCGGGTTTAACAGATACGCAGTATTTT.

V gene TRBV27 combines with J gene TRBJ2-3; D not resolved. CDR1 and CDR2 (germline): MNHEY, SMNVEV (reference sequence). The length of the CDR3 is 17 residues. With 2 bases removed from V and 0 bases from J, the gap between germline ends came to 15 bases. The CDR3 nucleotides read TGTGCCAGCAGTTTAACGGCCCGGAGCTTTAGCACAGATACGCAGTATTTT. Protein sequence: CASSLTARSFSTDTQYF.

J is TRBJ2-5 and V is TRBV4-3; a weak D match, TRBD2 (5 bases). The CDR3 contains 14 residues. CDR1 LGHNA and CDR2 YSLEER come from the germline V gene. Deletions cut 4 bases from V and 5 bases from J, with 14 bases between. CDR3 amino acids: CASSPEGLGETQYF. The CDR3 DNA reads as TGCGCCAGCAGCCCCGAGGGCCTAGGGGAGACCCAGTACTTC.

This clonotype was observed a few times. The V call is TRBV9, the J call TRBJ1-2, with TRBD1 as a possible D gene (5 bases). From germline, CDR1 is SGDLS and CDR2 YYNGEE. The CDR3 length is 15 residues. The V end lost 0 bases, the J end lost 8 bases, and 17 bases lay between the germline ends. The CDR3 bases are TGTGCCAGCAGCGTAGCTACGGGGGGACTACCGGGCTACACCTTC. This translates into CASSVATGGLPGYTF.

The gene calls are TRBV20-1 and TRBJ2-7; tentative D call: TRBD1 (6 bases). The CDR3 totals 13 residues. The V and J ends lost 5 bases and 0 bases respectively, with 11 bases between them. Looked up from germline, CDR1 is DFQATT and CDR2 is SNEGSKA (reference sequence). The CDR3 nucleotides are TGCAGTGCTCAGGACAGCAGCTCCTACGAGCAGTACTTC. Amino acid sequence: CSAQDSSSYEQYF.

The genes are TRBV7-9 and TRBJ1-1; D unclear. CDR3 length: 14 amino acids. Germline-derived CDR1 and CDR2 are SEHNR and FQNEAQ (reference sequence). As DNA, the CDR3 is TGTGCAGGATTAAACGAAAGAATGAACACTGAAGCTTTCTTT. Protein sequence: CAGLNERMNTEAFF.

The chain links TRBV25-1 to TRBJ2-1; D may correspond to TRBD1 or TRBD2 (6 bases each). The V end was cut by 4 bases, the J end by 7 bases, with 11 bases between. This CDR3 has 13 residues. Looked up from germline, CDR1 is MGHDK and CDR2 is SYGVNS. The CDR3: CASSVGGRNEQFF. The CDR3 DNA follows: TGTGCCAGCAGTGTTGGGGGGCGGAATGAGCAGTTCTTC.

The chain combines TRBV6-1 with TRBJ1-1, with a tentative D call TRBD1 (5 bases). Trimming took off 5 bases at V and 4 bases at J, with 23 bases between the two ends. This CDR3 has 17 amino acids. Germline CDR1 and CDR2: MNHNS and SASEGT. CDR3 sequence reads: CASSPRLDRGEGTEAFF. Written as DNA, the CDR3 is TGTGCCAGCAGTCCCCGGTTGGACCGGGGGGAGGGCACTGAAGCTTTCTTT.

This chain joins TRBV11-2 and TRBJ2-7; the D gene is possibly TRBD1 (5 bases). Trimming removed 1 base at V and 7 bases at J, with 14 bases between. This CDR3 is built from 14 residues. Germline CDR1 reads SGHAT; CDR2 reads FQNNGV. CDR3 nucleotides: TGTGCCAGCAGCTTAGGGGCAGGGCTTAAGGAGCAGTACTTC. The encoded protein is CASSLGAGLKEQYF.

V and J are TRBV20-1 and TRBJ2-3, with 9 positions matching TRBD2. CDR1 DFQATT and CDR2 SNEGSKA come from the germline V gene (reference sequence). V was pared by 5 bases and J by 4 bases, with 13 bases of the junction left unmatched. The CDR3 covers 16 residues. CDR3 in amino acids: CSAFKAGGFPSDTQYF. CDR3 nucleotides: TGCAGTGCTTTTAAAGCGGGAGGATTTCCATCAGATACGCAGTATTTT.

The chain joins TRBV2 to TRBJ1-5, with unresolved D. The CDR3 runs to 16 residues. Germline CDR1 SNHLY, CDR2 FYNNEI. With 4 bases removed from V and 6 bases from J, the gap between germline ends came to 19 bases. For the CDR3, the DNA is TGTGCCAGCAGTGCCGGTTTAGGAGAGACGGGTCAGCCCCAGCATTTT. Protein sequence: CASSAGLGETGQPQHF.